This T cell receptor (beta chain) was obtained from a study of OX40 agonist ivuxolimab in advanced cancers. The method was immunoSEQ multiplex PCR; TCRdb's version includes in-frame clones alone and lacks a portion of them. The data hold 60,000 to 70,000 clones, with approximately 78% observed a single time. Germline values: CDR1 LNHNV, CDR2 YYDKDF (reference sequence). The V end lost 3 bases, the J end lost 3 bases, and 9 bases lay between the germline ends. CDR3 length: 13 residues. The sequence was obtained from an adult with an advanced solid tumor such as melanoma, head and neck, liver or kidney cancer. The rearrangement links TRBV15 to TRBJ2-7, with unresolved D. This sample comprised CD4+ or CD8+ T cells sorted from blood, obtained in a trial of the OX40 agonist ivuxolimab. The CDR3 bases are TGTGCCACCAGCAGGGAACTTTACTACGAGCAGTACTTC. Its protein product is CATSRELYYEQYF.